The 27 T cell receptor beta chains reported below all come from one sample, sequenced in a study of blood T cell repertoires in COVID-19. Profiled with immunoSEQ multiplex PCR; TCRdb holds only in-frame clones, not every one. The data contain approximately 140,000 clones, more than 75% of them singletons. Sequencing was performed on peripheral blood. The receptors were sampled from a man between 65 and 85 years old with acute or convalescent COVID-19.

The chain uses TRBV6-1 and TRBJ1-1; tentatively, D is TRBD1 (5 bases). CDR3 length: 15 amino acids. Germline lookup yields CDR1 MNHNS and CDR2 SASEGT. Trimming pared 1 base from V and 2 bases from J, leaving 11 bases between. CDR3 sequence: CASSEVIGANTEAFF. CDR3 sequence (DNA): TGTGCCAGCAGTGAAGTGATTGGGGCCAACACTGAAGCTTTCTTT.

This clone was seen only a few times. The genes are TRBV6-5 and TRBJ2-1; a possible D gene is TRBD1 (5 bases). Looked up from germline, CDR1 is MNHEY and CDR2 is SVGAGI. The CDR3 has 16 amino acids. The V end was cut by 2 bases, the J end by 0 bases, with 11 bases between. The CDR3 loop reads CASSYGAVSSYNEQFF. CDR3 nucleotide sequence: TGTGCCAGCAGTTACGGGGCGGTCAGCTCCTACAATGAGCAGTTCTTC.

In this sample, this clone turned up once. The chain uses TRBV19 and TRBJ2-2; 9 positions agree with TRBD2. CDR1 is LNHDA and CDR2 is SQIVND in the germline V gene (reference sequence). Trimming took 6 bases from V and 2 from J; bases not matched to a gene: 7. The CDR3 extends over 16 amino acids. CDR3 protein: CASRNAGGRNTGELFF. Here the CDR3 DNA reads TGTGCCAGTAGAAACGCGGGGGGGCGTAACACCGGGGAGCTGTTTTTT.

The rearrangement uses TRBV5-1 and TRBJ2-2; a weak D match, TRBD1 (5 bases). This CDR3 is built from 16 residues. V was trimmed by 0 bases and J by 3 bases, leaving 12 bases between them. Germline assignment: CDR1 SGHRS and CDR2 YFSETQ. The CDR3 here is CASSLERGSDTGELFF. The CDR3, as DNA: TGCGCCAGCAGCTTGGAAAGGGGTTCGGACACCGGGGAGCTGTTTTTT.

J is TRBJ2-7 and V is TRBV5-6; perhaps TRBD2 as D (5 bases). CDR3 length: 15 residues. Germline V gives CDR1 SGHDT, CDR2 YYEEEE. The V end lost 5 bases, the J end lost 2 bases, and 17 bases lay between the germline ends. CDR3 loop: CASRSASGLTYEQYF. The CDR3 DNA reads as TGTGCCAGCAGGTCGGCCAGCGGCCTAACCTACGAGCAGTACTTC.

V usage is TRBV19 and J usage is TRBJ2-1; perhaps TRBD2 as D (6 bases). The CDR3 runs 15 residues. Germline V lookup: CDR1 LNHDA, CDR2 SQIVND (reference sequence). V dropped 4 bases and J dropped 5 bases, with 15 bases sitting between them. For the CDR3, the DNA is TGTGCCAGTAGTAGCCCGGGACTGGGTAACAATGAGCAGTTCTTC. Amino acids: CASSSPGLGNNEQFF.

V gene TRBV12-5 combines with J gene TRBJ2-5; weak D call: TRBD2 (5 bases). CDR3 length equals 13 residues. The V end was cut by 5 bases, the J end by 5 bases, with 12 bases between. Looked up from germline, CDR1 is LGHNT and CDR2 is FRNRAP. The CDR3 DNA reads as TGTGCTAGTGGTGCGAGGGTAGGGGAGACCCAGTACTTC. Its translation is CASGARVGETQYF.

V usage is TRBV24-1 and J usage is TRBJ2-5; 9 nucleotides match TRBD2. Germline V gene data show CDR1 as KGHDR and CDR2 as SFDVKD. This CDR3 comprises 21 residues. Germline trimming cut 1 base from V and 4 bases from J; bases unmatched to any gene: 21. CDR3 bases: TGTGCCACCAGTGATTTATCAAGGCGCTACCCAGCGGGAGGTAAAGGAGAGACCCAGTACTTC. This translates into CATSDLSRRYPAGGKGETQYF.

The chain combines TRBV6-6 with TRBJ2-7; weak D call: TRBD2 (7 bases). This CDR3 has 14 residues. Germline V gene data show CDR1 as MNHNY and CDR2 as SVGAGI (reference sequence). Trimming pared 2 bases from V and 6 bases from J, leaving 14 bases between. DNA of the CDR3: TGTGCCAGCAGTTACCGACCTGGGGGGGCCGAGCAGTACTTC. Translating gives CASSYRPGGAEQYF.

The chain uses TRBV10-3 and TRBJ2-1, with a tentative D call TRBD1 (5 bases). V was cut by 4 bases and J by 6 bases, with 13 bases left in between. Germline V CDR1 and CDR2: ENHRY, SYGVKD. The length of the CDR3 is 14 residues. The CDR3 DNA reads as TGTGCCATCAGTGCCGTTGTGGGGCGCAATGAGCAGTTCTTC. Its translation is CAISAVVGRNEQFF.

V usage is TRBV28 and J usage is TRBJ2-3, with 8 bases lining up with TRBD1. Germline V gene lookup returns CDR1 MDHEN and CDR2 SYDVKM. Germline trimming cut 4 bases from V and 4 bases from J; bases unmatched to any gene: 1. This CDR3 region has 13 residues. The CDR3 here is CASSSTGADTQYF. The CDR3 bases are TGTGCCAGCAGTTCGACAGGGGCAGATACGCAGTATTTT.

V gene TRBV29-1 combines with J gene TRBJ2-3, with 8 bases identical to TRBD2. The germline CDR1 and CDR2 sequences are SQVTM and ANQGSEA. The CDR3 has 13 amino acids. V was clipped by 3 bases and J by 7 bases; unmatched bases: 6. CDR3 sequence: CSVDRGGENTQYF. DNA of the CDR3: TGCAGCGTTGATCGGGGGGGAGAAAATACGCAGTATTTT.

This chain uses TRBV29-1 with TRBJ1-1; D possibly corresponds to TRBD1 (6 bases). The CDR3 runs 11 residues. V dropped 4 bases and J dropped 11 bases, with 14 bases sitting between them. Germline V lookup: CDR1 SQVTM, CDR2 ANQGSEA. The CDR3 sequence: CSVGGTQGAFF. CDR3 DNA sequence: TGCAGCGTTGGGGGGACCCAGGGGGCTTTCTTT.

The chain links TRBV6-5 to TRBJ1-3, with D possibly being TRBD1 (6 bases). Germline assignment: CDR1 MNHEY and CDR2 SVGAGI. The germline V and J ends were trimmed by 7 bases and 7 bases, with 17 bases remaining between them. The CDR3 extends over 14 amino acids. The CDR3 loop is CASKDPGDGNTIYF. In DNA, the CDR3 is TGTGCCAGCAAAGATCCAGGGGACGGGAACACCATATATTTT.

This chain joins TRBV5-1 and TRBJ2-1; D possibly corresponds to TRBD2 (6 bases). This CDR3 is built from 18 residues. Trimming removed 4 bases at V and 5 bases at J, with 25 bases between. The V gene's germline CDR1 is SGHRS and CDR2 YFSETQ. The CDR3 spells CASSPPLSGLPGNNEQFF. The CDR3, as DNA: TGCGCCAGCAGCCCGCCTCTGTCGGGACTCCCCGGAAACAATGAGCAGTTCTTC.

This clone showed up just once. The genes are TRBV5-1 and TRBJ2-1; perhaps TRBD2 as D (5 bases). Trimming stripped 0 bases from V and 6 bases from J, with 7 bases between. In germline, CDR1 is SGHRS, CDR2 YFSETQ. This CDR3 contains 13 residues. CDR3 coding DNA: TGCGCCAGCAGCTTGGACCTAGCCAATGAGCAGTTCTTC. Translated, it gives CASSLDLANEQFF.

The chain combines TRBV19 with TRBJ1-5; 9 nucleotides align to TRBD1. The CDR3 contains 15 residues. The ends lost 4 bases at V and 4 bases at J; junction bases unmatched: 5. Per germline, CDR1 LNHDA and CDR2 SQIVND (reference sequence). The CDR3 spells CASSTRDRVNQPQHF. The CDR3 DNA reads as TGTGCCAGTAGTACGCGGGACAGGGTAAATCAGCCCCAGCATTTT.

The CDR3 reads CASSDVRGTGPDEQFF. The DNA for the CDR3 is TGTGCCAGCAGTGACGTACGTGGGACAGGGCCCGATGAGCAGTTCTTC. The rearrangement links TRBV6-4 to TRBJ2-1; 9 bases fit TRBD1. The CDR3 spans 16 residues. The V gene end was trimmed by 2 bases and the J gene end by 8 bases; junction bases not matched to a gene: 10. Germline-derived CDR1 and CDR2 are MRHNA and SNTAGT.

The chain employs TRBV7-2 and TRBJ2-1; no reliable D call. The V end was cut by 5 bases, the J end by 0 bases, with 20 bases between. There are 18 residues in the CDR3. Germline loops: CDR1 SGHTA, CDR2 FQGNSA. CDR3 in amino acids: CASSSLGGPVSSYNEQFF. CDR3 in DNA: TGTGCCAGCAGCAGCCTTGGTGGGCCTGTGAGCTCCTACAATGAGCAGTTCTTC.

The CDR3, as DNA: TGTGCCAGCAGCCGCGGGGGAAAAGATACGCAGTATTTT. It yields the protein CASSRGGKDTQYF. This rearrangement joins TRBV7-2 to TRBJ2-3; 7 nucleotides agree with TRBD2. This CDR3 comprises 13 residues. Trimming cost V 5 bases and J 5 bases; bases outside gene matches: 4. CDR1 and CDR2 from the germline V gene are SGHTA and FQGNSA.

Here the CDR3 reads CASSLEGVTTGELFF. CDR3 nucleotides: TGCGCCAGCAGCTTGGAGGGGGTTACGACCGGGGAGCTGTTTTTT. V and J are TRBV5-1 and TRBJ2-2; D is perhaps TRBD1 (6 bases). Germline assignment: CDR1 SGHRS and CDR2 YFSETQ. This CDR3 is 15 amino acids long. With 0 bases removed from V and 5 bases from J, the gap between germline ends came to 11 bases.

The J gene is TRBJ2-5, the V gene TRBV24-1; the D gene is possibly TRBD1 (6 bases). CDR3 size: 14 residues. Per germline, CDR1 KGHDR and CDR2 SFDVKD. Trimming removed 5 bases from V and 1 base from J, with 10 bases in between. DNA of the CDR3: TGTGCCACCAGTGTCACAGGGATCCAAGAGACCCAGTACTTC. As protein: CATSVTGIQETQYF.

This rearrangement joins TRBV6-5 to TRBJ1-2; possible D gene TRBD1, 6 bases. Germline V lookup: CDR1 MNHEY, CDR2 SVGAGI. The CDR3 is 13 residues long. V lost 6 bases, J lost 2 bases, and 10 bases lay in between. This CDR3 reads CASSYDRNYGYTF. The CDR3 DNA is TGTGCCAGCAGCTACGACAGGAACTATGGCTACACCTTC.

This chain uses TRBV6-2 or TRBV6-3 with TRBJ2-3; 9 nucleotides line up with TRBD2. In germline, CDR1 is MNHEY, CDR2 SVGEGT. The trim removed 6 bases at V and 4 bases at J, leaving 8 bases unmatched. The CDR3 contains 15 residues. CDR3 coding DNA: TGTGCCAGCAGCCTTATAGCGGGAGACGCAGATACGCAGTATTTT. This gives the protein CASSLIAGDADTQYF.

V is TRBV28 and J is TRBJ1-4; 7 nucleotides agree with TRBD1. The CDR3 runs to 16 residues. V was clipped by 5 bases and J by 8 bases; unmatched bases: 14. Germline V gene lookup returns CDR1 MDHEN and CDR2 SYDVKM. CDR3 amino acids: CASSPDQTGKREKLFF. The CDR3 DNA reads TGTGCCAGCAGTCCAGACCAGACAGGGAAGAGAGAAAAACTGTTTTTT.

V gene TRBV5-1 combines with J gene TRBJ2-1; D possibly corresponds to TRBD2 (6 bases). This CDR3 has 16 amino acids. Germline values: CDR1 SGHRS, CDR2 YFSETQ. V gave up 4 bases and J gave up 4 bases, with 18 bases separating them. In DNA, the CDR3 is TGCGCCAGCAGCATCACTAGCCCCGGGATATACAATGAGCAGTTCTTC. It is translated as CASSITSPGIYNEQFF.

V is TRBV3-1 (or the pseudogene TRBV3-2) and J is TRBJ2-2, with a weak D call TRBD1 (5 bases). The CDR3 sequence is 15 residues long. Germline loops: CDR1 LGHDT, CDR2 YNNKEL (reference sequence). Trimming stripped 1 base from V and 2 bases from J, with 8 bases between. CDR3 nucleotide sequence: TGTGCCAGCAGCCAAGGGACACACAACACCGGGGAGCTGTTTTTT. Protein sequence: CASSQGTHNTGELFF.